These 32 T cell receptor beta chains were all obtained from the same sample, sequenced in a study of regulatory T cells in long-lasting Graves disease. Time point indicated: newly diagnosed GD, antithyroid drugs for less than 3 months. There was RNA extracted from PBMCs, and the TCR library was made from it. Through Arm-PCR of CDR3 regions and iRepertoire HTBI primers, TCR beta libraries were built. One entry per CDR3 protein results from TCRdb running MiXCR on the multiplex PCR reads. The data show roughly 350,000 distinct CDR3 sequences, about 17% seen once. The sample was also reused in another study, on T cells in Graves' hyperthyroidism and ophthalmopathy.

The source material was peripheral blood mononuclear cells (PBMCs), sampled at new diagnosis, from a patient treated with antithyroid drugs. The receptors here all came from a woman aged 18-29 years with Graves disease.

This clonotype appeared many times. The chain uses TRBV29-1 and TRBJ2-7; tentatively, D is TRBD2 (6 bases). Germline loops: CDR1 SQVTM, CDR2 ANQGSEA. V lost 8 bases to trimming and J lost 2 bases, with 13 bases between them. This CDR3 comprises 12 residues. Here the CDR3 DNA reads TGCAGCTTTTCTAGCGAAACCTACGAGCAGTACTTC. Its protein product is CSFSSETYEQYF.

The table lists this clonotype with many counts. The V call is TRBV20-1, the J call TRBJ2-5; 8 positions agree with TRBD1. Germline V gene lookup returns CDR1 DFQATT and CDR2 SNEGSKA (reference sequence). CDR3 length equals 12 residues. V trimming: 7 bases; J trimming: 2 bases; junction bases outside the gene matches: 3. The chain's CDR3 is CSVGQGQETQYF. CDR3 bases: TGCAGTGTTGGACAGGGTCAAGAGACCCAGTACTTC.

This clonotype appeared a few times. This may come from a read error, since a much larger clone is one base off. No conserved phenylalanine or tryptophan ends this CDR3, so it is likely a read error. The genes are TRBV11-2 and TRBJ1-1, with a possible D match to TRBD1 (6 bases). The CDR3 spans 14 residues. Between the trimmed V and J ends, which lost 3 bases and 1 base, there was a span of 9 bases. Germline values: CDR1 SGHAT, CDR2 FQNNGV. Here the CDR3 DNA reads TGTGCCAGCAGCTTTGGGGGCGGGAACACTGAAGCTTTCTCT. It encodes CASSFGGGNTEAFS.

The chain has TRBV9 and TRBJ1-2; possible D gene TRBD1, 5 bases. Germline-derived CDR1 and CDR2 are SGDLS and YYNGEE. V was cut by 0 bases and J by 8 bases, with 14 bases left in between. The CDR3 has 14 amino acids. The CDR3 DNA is TGTGCCAGCAGCGTAGCTTTACAGGCTGGAGGCTACACCTTC. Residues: CASSVALQAGGYTF.

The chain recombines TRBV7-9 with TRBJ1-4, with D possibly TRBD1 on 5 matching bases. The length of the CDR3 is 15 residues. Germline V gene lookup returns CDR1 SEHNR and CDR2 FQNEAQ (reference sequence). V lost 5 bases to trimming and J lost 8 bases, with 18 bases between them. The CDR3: CASSEEGVVWEKLFF. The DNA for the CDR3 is TGTGCCAGCAGCGAAGAAGGGGTTGTCTGGGAAAAACTGTTTTTT.

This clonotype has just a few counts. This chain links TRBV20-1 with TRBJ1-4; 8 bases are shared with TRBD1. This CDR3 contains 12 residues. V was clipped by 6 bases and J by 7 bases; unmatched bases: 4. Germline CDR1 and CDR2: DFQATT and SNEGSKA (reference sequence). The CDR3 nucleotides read TGCAGTGCAAGGACAGGGTTTGAAAAACTGTTTTTT. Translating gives CSARTGFEKLFF.

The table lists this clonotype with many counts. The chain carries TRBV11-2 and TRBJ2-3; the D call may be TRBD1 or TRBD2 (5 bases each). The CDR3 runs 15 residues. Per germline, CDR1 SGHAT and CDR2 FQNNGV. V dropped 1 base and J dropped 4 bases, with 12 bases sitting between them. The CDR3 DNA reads TGTGCCAGCAGCTTAGGGGGACGGCCACCAGATACGCAGTATTTT. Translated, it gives CASSLGGRPPDTQYF.

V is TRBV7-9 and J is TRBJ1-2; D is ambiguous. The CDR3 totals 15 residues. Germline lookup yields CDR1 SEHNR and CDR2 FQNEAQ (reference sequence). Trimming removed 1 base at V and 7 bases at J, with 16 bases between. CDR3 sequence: CASSLGLGPSGGYTF. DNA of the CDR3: TGTGCCAGCAGCTTAGGGTTAGGACCAAGTGGTGGCTACACCTTC.

The CDR3 loop is CASSEFGGVPYEQYF. The CDR3 region has the DNA TGTGCCAGCAGTGAATTTGGGGGGGTACCTTACGAGCAGTACTTC. The chain employs TRBV25-1 and TRBJ2-7, with 7 positions matching TRBD2. The CDR3 totals 15 residues. The ends lost 1 base at V and 4 bases at J; junction bases unmatched: 7. Per germline, CDR1 MGHDK and CDR2 SYGVNS.

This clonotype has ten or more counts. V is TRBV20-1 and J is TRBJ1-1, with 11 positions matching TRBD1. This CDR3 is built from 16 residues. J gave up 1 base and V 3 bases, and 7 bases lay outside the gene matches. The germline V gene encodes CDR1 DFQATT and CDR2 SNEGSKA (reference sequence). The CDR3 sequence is CSASPGTGGRNTEAFF. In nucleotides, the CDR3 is TGCAGTGCTAGCCCCGGGACAGGGGGTAGGAACACTGAAGCTTTCTTT.

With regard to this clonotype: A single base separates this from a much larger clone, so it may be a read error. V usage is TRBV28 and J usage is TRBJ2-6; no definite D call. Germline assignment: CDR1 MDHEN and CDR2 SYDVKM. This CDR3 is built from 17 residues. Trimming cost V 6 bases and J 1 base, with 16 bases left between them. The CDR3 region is CASSTPAHPSGANVLTF. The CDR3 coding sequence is TGTGCCAGCAGCACCCCCGCTCACCCATCTGGGGCCAACGTCCTGACTTTC.

The CDR3 coding sequence is TGTGCCAGCAGCCTGGCTAGCGGGAATAGCGAGCAGTACTTC. Protein product: CASSLASGNSEQYF. This chain joins TRBV12-3 or TRBV12-4 and TRBJ2-7; TRBD2 agrees at 9 bases. This CDR3 contains 14 residues. With V trimmed by 6 bases and J by 6 bases, 9 bases remained unmatched.

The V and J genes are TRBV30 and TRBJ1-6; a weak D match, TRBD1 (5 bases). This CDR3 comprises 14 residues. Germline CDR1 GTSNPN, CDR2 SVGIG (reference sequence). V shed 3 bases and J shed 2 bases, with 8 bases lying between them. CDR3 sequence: CAWRPGPYNSPLHF. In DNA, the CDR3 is TGTGCCTGGAGGCCGGGACCCTATAATTCACCCCTCCACTTT.

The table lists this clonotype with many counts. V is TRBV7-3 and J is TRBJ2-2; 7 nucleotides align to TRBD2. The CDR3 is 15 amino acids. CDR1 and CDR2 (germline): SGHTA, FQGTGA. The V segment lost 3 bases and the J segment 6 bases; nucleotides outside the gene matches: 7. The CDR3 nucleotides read TGTGCCAGCAGCTTTGGACTAGGAGGGGCCGGGGAGCTGTTTTTT. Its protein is CASSFGLGGAGELFF.

The CDR3 loop is CASSIGLAGDTQYF. The DNA of the CDR3 is TGTGCCAGTAGTATAGGGCTAGCGGGGGATACGCAGTATTTT. The rearrangement joins TRBV19 to TRBJ2-3; 9 bases are a match to TRBD2. The CDR3 covers 14 residues. Germline loops: CDR1 LNHDA, CDR2 SQIVND (reference sequence). The V and J ends lost 1 base and 6 bases, in that order; junction bases with no gene match: 2.

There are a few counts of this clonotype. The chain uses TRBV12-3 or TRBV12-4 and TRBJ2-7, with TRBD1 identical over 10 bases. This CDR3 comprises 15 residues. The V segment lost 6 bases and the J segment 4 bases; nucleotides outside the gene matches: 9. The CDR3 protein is CASSPRQGAMYEQYF. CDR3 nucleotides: TGTGCCAGCAGCCCTAGACAGGGGGCTATGTACGAGCAGTACTTC.

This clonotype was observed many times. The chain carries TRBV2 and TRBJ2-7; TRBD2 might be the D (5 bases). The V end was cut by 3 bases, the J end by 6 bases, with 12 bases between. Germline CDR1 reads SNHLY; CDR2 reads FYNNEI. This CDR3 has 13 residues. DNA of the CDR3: TGTGCCAGCAGTGAGGAGCTAGCAGGCGAGCAGTACTTC. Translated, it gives CASSEELAGEQYF.

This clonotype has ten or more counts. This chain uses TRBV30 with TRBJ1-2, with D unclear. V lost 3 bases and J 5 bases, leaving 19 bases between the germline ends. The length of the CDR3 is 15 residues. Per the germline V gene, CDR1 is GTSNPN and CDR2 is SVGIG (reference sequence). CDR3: CAWRAGYGRSYGYTF. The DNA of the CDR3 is TGTGCCTGGAGGGCAGGTTACGGCAGGTCTTATGGCTACACCTTC.

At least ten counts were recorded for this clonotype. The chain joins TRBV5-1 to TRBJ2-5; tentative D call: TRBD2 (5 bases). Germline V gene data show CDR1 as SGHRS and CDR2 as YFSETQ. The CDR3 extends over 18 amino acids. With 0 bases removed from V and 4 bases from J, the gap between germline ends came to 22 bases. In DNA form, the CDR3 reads TGCGCCAGCAGCTTGGTGACTCGGACTCTAGCCCATCCAGAGACCCAGTACTTC. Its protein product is CASSLVTRTLAHPETQYF.

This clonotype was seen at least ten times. The CDR3 sequence is CSAHTQGSADTQYF. The CDR3 bases are TGCAGTGCGCACACACAGGGTTCCGCAGATACGCAGTATTTT. J is TRBJ2-3 and V is TRBV20-1; TRBD1 might be the D (6 bases). The CDR3 covers 14 residues. Germline assignment: CDR1 DFQATT and CDR2 SNEGSKA (reference sequence). V lost 6 bases and J lost 4, with 17 bases in between.

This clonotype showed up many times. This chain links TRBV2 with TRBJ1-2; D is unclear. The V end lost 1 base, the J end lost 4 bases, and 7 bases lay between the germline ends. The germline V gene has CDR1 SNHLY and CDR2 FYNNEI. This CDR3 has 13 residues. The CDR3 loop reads CASSEEGGYGYTF. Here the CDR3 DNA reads TGTGCCAGCAGTGAAGAGGGAGGCTATGGCTACACCTTC. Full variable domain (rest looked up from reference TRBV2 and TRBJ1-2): EPEVTQTPSHQVTQMGQEVILRCVPISNHLYFYWYRQILGQKVEFLVSFYNNEISEKSEIFDDQFSVERPDGSNFTLKIRSTKLEDSAMYFCASSEEGGYGYTFGSGTRLTVV.

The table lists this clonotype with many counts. The CDR3 region has the DNA TGTGCCAGCAGCTTATCGGACGGAGTCTTCACAGATACGCAGTATTTT. Protein product: CASSLSDGVFTDTQYF. J is TRBJ2-3 and V is TRBV7-8; D remains unclear. The CDR3 extends over 16 amino acids. Per germline, CDR1 SGHVS and CDR2 FQNEAQ. V gave up 2 bases and J gave up 2 bases, with 14 bases separating them.

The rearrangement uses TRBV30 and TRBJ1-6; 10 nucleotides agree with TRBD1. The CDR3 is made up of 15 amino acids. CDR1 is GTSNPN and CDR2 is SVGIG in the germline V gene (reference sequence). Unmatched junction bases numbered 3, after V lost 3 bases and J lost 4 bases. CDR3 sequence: CAWRGQGTYNSPLHF. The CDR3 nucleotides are TGTGCCTGGAGGGGACAGGGGACATATAATTCACCCCTCCACTTT.

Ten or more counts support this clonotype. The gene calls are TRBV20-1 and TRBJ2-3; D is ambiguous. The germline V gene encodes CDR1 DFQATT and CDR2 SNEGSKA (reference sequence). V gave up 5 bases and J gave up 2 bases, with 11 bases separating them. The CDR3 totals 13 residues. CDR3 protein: CSALFAPTDTQYF. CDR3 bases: TGCAGTGCTCTTTTTGCTCCCACAGATACGCAGTATTTT.

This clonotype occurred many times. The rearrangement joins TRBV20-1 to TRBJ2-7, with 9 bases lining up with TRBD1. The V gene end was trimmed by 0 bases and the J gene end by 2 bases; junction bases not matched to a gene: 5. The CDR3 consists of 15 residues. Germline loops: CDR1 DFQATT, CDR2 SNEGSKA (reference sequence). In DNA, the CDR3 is TGCAGTGCTAGAGATTTGGGGACAGGGACCTACGAGCAGTACTTC. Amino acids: CSARDLGTGTYEQYF.

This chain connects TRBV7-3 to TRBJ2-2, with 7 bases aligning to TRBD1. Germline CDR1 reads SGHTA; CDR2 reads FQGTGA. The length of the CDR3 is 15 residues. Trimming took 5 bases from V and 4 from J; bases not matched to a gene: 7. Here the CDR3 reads CASSRQGSGTGELFF. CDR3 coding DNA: TGTGCCAGCAGCCGACAGGGCTCGGGCACCGGGGAGCTGTTTTTT. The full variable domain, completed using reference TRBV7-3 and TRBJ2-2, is GAGVSQTPSNKVTEKGKYVELRCDPISGHTALYWYRQSLGQGPEFLIYFQGTGAADDSGLPNDRFFAVRPEGSVSTLKIQRTERGDSAVYLCASSRQGSGTGELFFGEGSRLTVL.

The CDR3 DNA reads as TGTGCCAGCAGTTTAGGGAGGGAGCCCAATAATTCACCCCTCCACTTT. Translated: CASSLGREPNNSPLHF. This chain uses TRBV28 with TRBJ1-6; the D is unclear. The CDR3 contains 16 residues. Per germline, CDR1 MDHEN and CDR2 SYDVKM. Trimming cost V 2 bases and J 5 bases, with 13 bases left between them.

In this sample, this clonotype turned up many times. The CDR3 DNA follows: TGTGCCAGCAGTCAGACAGGACGTGGGGGCTATGGCTACACCTTC. Amino acid sequence: CASSQTGRGGYGYTF. This rearrangement joins TRBV28 to TRBJ1-2, with D perhaps TRBD1 (6 bases). V lost 5 bases to trimming and J lost 4 bases, with 17 bases between them. The CDR3 runs to 15 residues. Germline V CDR1 and CDR2: MDHEN, SYDVKM.

CDR3 DNA sequence: TGTGCCAGCAGTGAAGCGCGGCTAGCGGGGGGGGAGAGCTCCTACAATGAGCAGTTCTTC. Protein: CASSEARLAGGESSYNEQFF. The chain couples TRBV2 to TRBJ2-1; 12 nucleotides line up with TRBD2. The length of the CDR3 is 20 residues. V lost 0 bases, J lost 0 bases, and 9 bases stayed unmatched. The germline V gene has CDR1 SNHLY and CDR2 FYNNEI.

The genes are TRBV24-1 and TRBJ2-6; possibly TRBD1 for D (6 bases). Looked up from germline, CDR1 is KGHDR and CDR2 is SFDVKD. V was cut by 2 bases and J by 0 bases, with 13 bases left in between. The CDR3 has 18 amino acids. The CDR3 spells CATSDSPGVSSGANVLTF. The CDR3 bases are TGTGCCACCAGTGATTCTCCAGGGGTGAGCTCTGGGGCCAACGTCCTGACTTTC.

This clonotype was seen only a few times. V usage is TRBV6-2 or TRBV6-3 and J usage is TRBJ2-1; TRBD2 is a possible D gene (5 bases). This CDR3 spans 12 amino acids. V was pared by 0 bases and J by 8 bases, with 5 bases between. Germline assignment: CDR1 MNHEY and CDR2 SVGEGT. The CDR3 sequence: CASSYSRDEQFF. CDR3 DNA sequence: TGTGCCAGCAGTTACTCGCGGGATGAGCAGTTCTTC.

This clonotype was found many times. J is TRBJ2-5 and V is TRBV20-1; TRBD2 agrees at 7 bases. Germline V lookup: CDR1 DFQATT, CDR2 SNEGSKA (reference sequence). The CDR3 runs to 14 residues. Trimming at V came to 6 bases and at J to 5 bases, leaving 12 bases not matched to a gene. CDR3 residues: CSAPRGAGVETQYF. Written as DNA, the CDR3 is TGCAGTGCACCCCGGGGTGCGGGAGTTGAGACCCAGTACTTC.